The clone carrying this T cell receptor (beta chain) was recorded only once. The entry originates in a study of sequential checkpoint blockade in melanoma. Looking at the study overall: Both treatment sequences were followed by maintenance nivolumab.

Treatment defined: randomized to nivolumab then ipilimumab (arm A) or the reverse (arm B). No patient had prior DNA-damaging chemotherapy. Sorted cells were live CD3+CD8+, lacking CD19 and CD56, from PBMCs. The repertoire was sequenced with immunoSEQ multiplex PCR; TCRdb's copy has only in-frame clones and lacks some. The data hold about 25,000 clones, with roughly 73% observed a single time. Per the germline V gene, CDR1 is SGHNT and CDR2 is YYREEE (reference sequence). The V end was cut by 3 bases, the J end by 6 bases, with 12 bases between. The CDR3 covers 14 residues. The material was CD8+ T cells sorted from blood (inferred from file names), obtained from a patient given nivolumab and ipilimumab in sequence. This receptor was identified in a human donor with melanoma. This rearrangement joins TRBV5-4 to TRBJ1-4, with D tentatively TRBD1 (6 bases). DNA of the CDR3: TGTGCCAGCAGCTACGGGGGGGCCGATGAAAAACTGTTTTTT. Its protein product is CASSYGGADEKLFF.